The rows below give T cell receptor beta chains drawn from one sample of a study of T cell responses to AZD1222 COVID-19 vaccine. Using immunoSEQ multiplex PCR, the repertoire was profiled, and TCRdb retains in-frame clones only, with some absent. The sample has some 170,000 clones, approximately 90% seen once; the top ten hold about 1.1%. Here the sequenced sample was peripheral blood, taken 28 days after the second AZD1222 dose. Every receptor here comes from an adult who received the AZD1222 COVID-19 vaccine. Both conserved end residues are part of each CDR3. The D gene is left open where the match is weak. The size of a clone is reported for some rows only, either as once, few or many, or as a class for expanded clones.

V: TRBV10-1; D: TRBD1; length: 17; size: few; J: TRBJ1-5; CDR3: CATNDGTDFYSNQPQHF; DNA: TGCGCCACCAACGACGGGACAGACTTTTATAGCAATCAGCCCCAGCATTTT
V: TRBV5-1; D: .; length: 15; size: .; J: TRBJ1-4; CDR3: CASSLDPAGNEKLFF; DNA: TGCGCCAGCAGCTTGGATCCAGCGGGTAATGAAAAACTGTTTTTT
V: TRBV9; D: TRBD1; length: 18; size: .; J: TRBJ1-1; CDR3: CASSVASGTGTINTEAFF; DNA: TGTGCCAGCAGCGTAGCCTCCGGGACAGGGACAATAAACACTGAAGCTTTCTTT
V: TRBV27; D: TRBD2; length: 14; size: .; J: TRBJ2-5; CDR3: CASSRLAGAETQYF; DNA: TGTGCCAGCAGTCGGCTAGCGGGGGCTGAGACCCAGTACTTC
V: TRBV9; D: .; length: 15; size: .; J: TRBJ2-5; CDR3: CASSVGTAGQETQYF; DNA: TGTGCCAGCAGCGTAGGGACGGCCGGCCAAGAGACCCAGTACTTC
V: TRBV3-1/TRBV3-2; D: .; length: 14; size: .; J: TRBJ1-2; CDR3: CASSSPGKNYGYTF; DNA: TGTGCCAGCAGCTCACCGGGAAAAAACTATGGCTACACCTTC
V: TRBV7-3; D: .; length: 13; size: .; J: TRBJ2-1; CDR3: CASSLQVYNEQFF; DNA: TGTGCCAGCAGCTTACAAGTCTACAATGAGCAGTTCTTC
V: TRBV15; D: .; length: 15; size: .; J: TRBJ1-6; CDR3: CATSTRGGRNSPLHF; DNA: TGTGCCACCAGCACCCGAGGAGGCCGGAATTCACCCCTCCACTTT
V: TRBV5-4; D: TRBD1; length: 16; size: .; J: TRBJ2-1; CDR3: CASSLGLRQGGNEQFF; DNA: TGTGCCAGCAGCTTGGGTTTGCGACAGGGTGGCAATGAGCAGTTCTTC
V: TRBV6-5; D: .; length: 14; size: .; J: TRBJ1-2; CDR3: CATGSYSPNYGYTF; DNA: TGTGCCACCGGATCTTACAGTCCTAACTATGGCTACACCTTC
V: TRBV19; D: .; length: 14; size: .; J: TRBJ2-7; CDR3: CASTKNGLNNEQYF; DNA: TGTGCCAGTACCAAGAACGGGCTTAACAACGAGCAGTACTTC
V: TRBV19; D: .; length: 15; size: .; J: TRBJ1-4; CDR3: CASSPLGGSNEKLFF; DNA: TGTGCCAGTAGTCCCCTGGGGGGCTCTAATGAAAAACTGTTTTTT
V: TRBV25-1; D: .; length: 15; size: .; J: TRBJ1-4; CDR3: CASSDTGRFNEKLFF; DNA: TGTGCCAGCAGTGATACGGGACGGTTTAATGAAAAACTGTTTTTT
V: TRBV6-5; D: .; length: 13; size: .; J: TRBJ1-1; CDR3: CASSYFDSQEAFF; DNA: TGTGCCAGCAGTTATTTCGACAGTCAGGAAGCTTTCTTT
V: TRBV19; D: .; length: 16; size: .; J: TRBJ1-2; CDR3: CASSMRSSGVVYGYTF; DNA: TGTGCCAGTAGTATGAGGTCTTCGGGGGTAGTCTATGGCTACACCTTC
V: TRBV5-4; D: .; length: 13; size: .; J: TRBJ1-5; CDR3: CASSLGEAGPQHF; DNA: TGTGCCAGCAGCTTGGGAGAAGCGGGACCCCAGCATTTT
V: TRBV6-5; D: TRBD1; length: 14; size: .; J: TRBJ1-2; CDR3: CASRVGQAKLSYTF; DNA: TGTGCCAGCAGGGTGGGACAGGCCAAACTAAGCTACACCTTC
V: TRBV11-2; D: .; length: 15; size: .; J: TRBJ2-7; CDR3: CASSLWPGQVYEQYF; DNA: TGTGCCAGCAGCTTATGGCCCGGGCAGGTCTACGAGCAGTACTTC
V: TRBV19; D: TRBD1; length: 16; size: .; J: TRBJ1-1; CDR3: CASSPFRGQRNTEAFF; DNA: TGTGCCAGTAGTCCCTTCAGGGGACAGCGGAACACTGAAGCTTTCTTT
V: TRBV7-8; D: .; length: 11; size: once; J: TRBJ2-3; CDR3: CASSLADTQYF; DNA: TGTGCCAGCAGCTTAGCTGATACGCAGTATTTT
V: TRBV7-9; D: .; length: 13; size: .; J: TRBJ2-7; CDR3: CASSPPGSYEQYF; DNA: TGTGCCAGCAGCCCCCCGGGCTCCTACGAGCAGTACTTC
V: TRBV6-5; D: TRBD1; length: 11; size: .; J: TRBJ1-2; CDR3: CASQGANGYTF; DNA: TGTGCCAGCCAGGGGGCCAATGGCTACACCTTC
V: TRBV7-9; D: .; length: 13; size: .; J: TRBJ1-2; CDR3: CASSLIGSYGYTF; DNA: TGTGCCAGCAGCTTAATAGGGTCCTATGGCTACACCTTC
V: TRBV27; D: .; length: 15; size: .; J: TRBJ1-5; CDR3: CASSLSGGSNQPQHF; DNA: TGTGCCAGCAGTTTATCGGGGGGAAGCAATCAGCCCCAGCATTTT
V: TRBV5-1; D: .; length: 13; size: .; J: TRBJ1-6; CDR3: CASSLAYNSPLHF; DNA: TGCGCCAGCAGCTTGGCATATAATTCACCCCTCCACTTT
V: TRBV19; D: TRBD1; length: 15; size: .; J: TRBJ1-5; CDR3: CASSPGTVFNQPQHF; DNA: TGTGCCAGTAGTCCTGGGACAGTCTTTAATCAGCCCCAGCATTTT
V: TRBV29-1; D: TRBD1; length: 12; size: once; J: TRBJ1-1; CDR3: CSADRGATEAFF; DNA: TGCAGCGCGGACAGGGGGGCCACTGAAGCTTTCTTT
V: TRBV10-3; D: .; length: 14; size: .; J: TRBJ2-5; CDR3: CAISESKGGQTQYF; DNA: TGTGCCATCAGTGAGTCGAAGGGGGGACAGACCCAGTACTTC
V: TRBV12-3/TRBV12-4; D: .; length: 13; size: .; J: TRBJ1-1; CDR3: CASSLIVNTEAFF; DNA: TGTGCCAGCAGTTTAATTGTGAACACTGAAGCTTTCTTT
V: TRBV10-3; D: .; length: 16; size: .; J: TRBJ1-2; CDR3: CAIRGESTGIGYGYTF; DNA: TGTGCCATCAGGGGGGAGAGTACAGGGATAGGGTATGGCTACACCTTC
V: TRBV5-1; D: .; length: 14; size: .; J: TRBJ2-3; CDR3: CASNLIGVTDTQYF; DNA: TGCGCCAGCAATCTAATCGGGGTTACAGATACGCAGTATTTT
V: TRBV7-9; D: TRBD1; length: 15; size: .; J: TRBJ1-2; CDR3: CASTPGQVANYGYTF; DNA: TGTGCCAGCACCCCAGGACAGGTAGCTAACTATGGCTACACCTTC
V: TRBV9; D: .; length: 12; size: .; J: TRBJ1-2; CDR3: CASSVAGSGYTF; DNA: TGTGCCAGCAGCGTAGCGGGGTCTGGCTACACCTTC
V: TRBV4-2; D: .; length: 14; size: .; J: TRBJ1-1; CDR3: CASTLRTANTEAFF; DNA: TGTGCCAGCACACTCCGCACAGCGAACACTGAAGCTTTCTTT
V: TRBV7-9; D: .; length: 14; size: .; J: TRBJ1-6; CDR3: CAVEVGSYNSPLHF; DNA: TGTGCCGTTGAAGTGGGGTCCTATAATTCACCCCTCCACTTT
V: TRBV20-1; D: .; length: 11; size: few; J: TRBJ1-1; CDR3: CSALRVTEAFF; DNA: TGCAGTGCTTTACGGGTCACTGAAGCTTTCTTT
V: TRBV19; D: TRBD2; length: 15; size: .; J: TRBJ2-3; CDR3: CASTSGGGGADTQYF; DNA: TGTGCCAGCACCTCCGGGGGCGGGGGGGCAGATACGCAGTATTTT
V: TRBV11-3; D: .; length: 12; size: .; J: TRBJ1-1; CDR3: CASSWGNTEAFF; DNA: TGTGCCAGCAGCTGGGGGAACACTGAAGCTTTCTTT
V: TRBV27; D: .; length: 12; size: .; J: TRBJ1-5; CDR3: CASSFRGQPQHF; DNA: TGTGCCAGCAGTTTTAGGGGTCAGCCCCAGCATTTT
V: TRBV7-9; D: TRBD1; length: 15; size: .; J: TRBJ1-2; CDR3: CASSLMAGGNYGYTF; DNA: TGTGCCAGCAGCTTAATGGCAGGGGGCAACTATGGCTACACCTTC
V: TRBV11-2; D: .; length: 10; size: .; J: TRBJ2-1; CDR3: CASSNTEQFF; DNA: TGTGCCAGCAGCAACACGGAGCAGTTCTTC
V: TRBV20-1; D: TRBD1; length: 13; size: .; J: TRBJ2-1; CDR3: CSASTGQYNEQFF; DNA: TGCAGTGCTAGTACGGGACAGTACAATGAGCAGTTCTTC
V: TRBV6-4; D: .; length: 14; size: .; J: TRBJ1-6; CDR3: CASSAAAENSPLHF; DNA: TGTGCCAGCAGTGCGGCGGCAGAAAATTCACCCCTCCACTTT
V: TRBV5-4; D: TRBD1; length: 14; size: .; J: TRBJ2-2; CDR3: CASSLGNRGRELFF; DNA: TGTGCCAGCAGCTTGGGGAACAGGGGCCGGGAGCTGTTTTTT
V: TRBV19; D: TRBD1; length: 15; size: .; J: TRBJ1-2; CDR3: CASSMRGQANYGYTF; DNA: TGTGCCAGTAGCATGAGGGGACAGGCTAACTATGGCTACACCTTC
V: TRBV6-5; D: .; length: 11; size: .; J: TRBJ1-2; CDR3: CASSYGTGYTF; DNA: TGTGCCAGCAGTTACGGGACGGGCTACACCTTC
V: TRBV7-6; D: .; length: 14; size: .; J: TRBJ2-1; CDR3: CASSLAGRYNEQFF; DNA: TGTGCCAGCAGCTTAGCAGGCCGTTACAATGAGCAGTTCTTC
V: TRBV2; D: TRBD1; length: 14; size: .; J: TRBJ1-4; CDR3: CASRAGTANEKLFF; DNA: TGTGCCAGCAGGGCCGGGACAGCGAATGAAAAACTGTTTTTT
V: TRBV10-2; D: .; length: 14; size: .; J: TRBJ1-2; CDR3: CASSESETDYGYTF; DNA: TGCGCCAGCAGTGAGTCGGAGACCGACTATGGCTACACCTTC
V: TRBV3-1/TRBV3-2; D: .; length: 17; size: .; J: TRBJ1-6; CDR3: CASSQGLQSSYNSPLHF; DNA: TGTGCCAGCAGCCAGGGACTCCAGAGCTCCTATAATTCACCCCTCCACTTT